The 12 T cell receptor beta chains in this list originate from one sample, sequenced in a study of shared clonotypes between healthy human individuals. Some clones are missing from TCRdb's copy, which holds only in-frame ones; the method was immunoSEQ multiplex PCR. Here the sample spans more than 2,000,000 clones, more than 85% being singletons. The source material was naive CD4+ T cells from PBMCs. Sample subset: CD45RA+ positively selected. The receptors originated from a man in his late teens or twenties in good health. Some clones in this sample may be carry-over from other donors' samples.

This sequence joins TRBV14 and TRBJ1-5, with a possible D match to TRBD1 (5 bases). The V and J ends lost 4 bases and 6 bases respectively, with 10 bases between them. Germline loops: CDR1 SGHDN, CDR2 FVKESK. There are 13 residues in the CDR3. The CDR3 here is CASSRGAGQPQHF. CDR3 DNA: TGTGCCAGCAGCCGAGGGGCGGGTCAGCCCCAGCATTTT.

This chain uses TRBV14 with TRBJ1-2; D remains unclear. CDR1 and CDR2 from the germline V gene are SGHDN and FVKESK. The CDR3 is 14 amino acids. The V end was cut by 4 bases, the J end by 8 bases, with 17 bases between. CDR3 sequence (DNA): TGTGCCAGCAGCCCCGCGACGCCCGCCTGGGGCTACACCTTC. This codes for CASSPATPAWGYTF.

The V and J genes are TRBV5-4 and TRBJ2-5; no definite D call. Germline CDR1 reads SGHNT; CDR2 reads YYREEE (reference sequence). The CDR3 runs 15 residues. Trimming shortened V by 2 bases and J by 5 bases, and 16 bases separated the two germline ends. In nucleotides, the CDR3 is TGTGCCAGCAGCTTAGCTGGGCCGGCCGGGGAGACCCAGTACTTC. Protein sequence: CASSLAGPAGETQYF.

This rearrangement joins TRBV19 to TRBJ2-7; D possibly corresponds to TRBD2 (5 bases). The ends were cut back, 3 bases at V and 5 bases at J, with 11 bases in the middle. The CDR3 extends over 13 amino acids. CDR1 is LNHDA and CDR2 is SQIVND in the germline V gene (reference sequence). CDR3: CASSIEGGDEQYF. In DNA, the CDR3 is TGTGCCAGTAGTATTGAGGGCGGCGACGAGCAGTACTTC.

The genes are TRBV6-5 and TRBJ2-5; D is undetermined. This CDR3 has 12 residues. Germline assignment: CDR1 MNHEY and CDR2 SVGAGI. V was cut by 2 bases and J by 7 bases, with 8 bases left in between. The CDR3 DNA is TGTGCCAGCAGTTACAAGAAAGGGACCCAGTACTTC. Amino acids: CASSYKKGTQYF.

Only a few counts were recorded for this clone. The rearrangement uses TRBV28 and TRBJ2-4; D gene uncertain. Per germline, CDR1 MDHEN and CDR2 SYDVKM. V was pared by 5 bases and J by 7 bases, with 24 bases between. This CDR3 has 17 residues. Here the CDR3 DNA reads TGTGCCAGCAGTCAAACTTACTCCTTGGGGTTTAAGAACATTCAGTACTTC. Translating gives CASSQTYSLGFKNIQYF.

V is TRBV11-2 and J is TRBJ2-3; D ambiguous. With 0 bases removed from V and 4 bases from J, the gap between germline ends came to 11 bases. Germline V CDR1 and CDR2: SGHAT, FQNNGV. The CDR3 has 15 amino acids. CDR3 DNA sequence: TGTGCCAGCAGCTTAGAGATCCTCATGCCAGATACGCAGTATTTT. Its translation: CASSLEILMPDTQYF.

The chain couples TRBV27 to TRBJ2-6; the D gene is possibly TRBD1 (5 bases). V was trimmed by 1 base and J by 0 bases, leaving 16 bases between them. The CDR3 is made up of 19 amino acids. Germline CDR1 reads MNHEY; CDR2 reads SMNVEV (reference sequence). The CDR3 DNA follows: TGTGCCAGCAGTTTATTACAGACAGCCTATCGCTCTGGGGCCAACGTCCTGACTTTC. Encoded protein: CASSLLQTAYRSGANVLTF.

This chain uses TRBV6-4 with TRBJ1-1, with D maybe TRBD1 (6 bases). The CDR3 length is 15 residues. V was shortened by 7 bases and J by 9 bases, with 24 bases between the two germline ends. Germline-derived CDR1 and CDR2 are MRHNA and SNTAGT. The CDR3 bases are TGTGCCAGCAAAAAACAGGGTTTGGGTGTGGAAAAAGCTTTCTTT. Its translation is CASKKQGLGVEKAFF.

The chain combines TRBV19 with TRBJ1-1; possible D gene TRBD1, 6 bases. Trimming removed 7 bases from V and 3 bases from J, with 15 bases in between. This CDR3 is built from 14 residues. The V gene's germline CDR1 is LNHDA and CDR2 SQIVND (reference sequence). CDR3 sequence: CASKAGAADTEAFF. The CDR3 DNA sequence: TGTGCCAGTAAGGCAGGGGCCGCGGACACTGAAGCTTTCTTT.

The chain is built from TRBV5-1 and TRBJ1-3, with 8 bases aligning to TRBD1. The CDR3 totals 15 residues. Germline assignment: CDR1 SGHRS and CDR2 YFSETQ. With V trimmed by 3 bases and J by 7 bases, 9 bases remained unmatched. In DNA form, the CDR3 reads TGCGCCAGCAGCTCGACCGGACAGGGTTCGAACACCATATATTTT. This encodes CASSSTGQGSNTIYF. Variable domain in full (rest from reference TRBV5-1 and TRBJ1-3): KAGVTQTPRYLIKTRGQQVTLSCSPISGHRSVSWYQQTPGQGLQFLFEYFSETQRNKGNFPGRFSGRQFSNSRSEMNVSTLELGDSALYLCASSSTGQGSNTIYFGEGSWLTVV.

The chain joins TRBV2 to TRBJ2-2, with D possibly matching TRBD2 (6 bases). Trimming removed 1 base from V and 6 bases from J, with 9 bases in between. Germline V CDR1 and CDR2: SNHLY, FYNNEI. This CDR3 is built from 14 residues. The CDR3 DNA follows: TGTGCCAGCAGTGAAGAGGGAGGCGCCGGGGAGCTGTTTTTT. Translation gives CASSEEGGAGELFF.